This passage covers 15 T cell receptor beta chains from one sample sequenced in a study of cytomegalovirus exposure and HLA in healthy donors. Sequencing was performed with immunoSEQ multiplex PCR; in TCRdb, only in-frame clones are kept and a portion is missing. The repertoire holds about 150,000 clones, with roughly nine tenths as singletons. Input material: PBMCs. The receptors here all came from a woman in her late teens or twenties in good health and CMV-seropositive.

This chain links TRBV10-3 with TRBJ2-3; 8 positions match TRBD2. The V and J ends lost 3 bases and 3 bases, in that order; junction bases with no gene match: 8. This CDR3 has 16 residues. Germline V gene data show CDR1 as ENHRY and CDR2 as SYGVKD. In DNA, the CDR3 is TGTGCCATCAGTGAAGGACTAGCAGCCTCTACAGATACGCAGTATTTT. This gives the protein CAISEGLAASTDTQYF.

This clone was counted ten times or more. V and J are TRBV19 and TRBJ1-2; unclear D gene. Germline V CDR1 and CDR2: LNHDA, SQIVND (reference sequence). The ends were cut back, 8 bases at V and 4 bases at J, with 11 bases in the middle. The CDR3 covers 12 residues. This chain's CDR3 is CASGAAIYGYTF. The CDR3 DNA sequence: TGTGCCAGTGGCGCAGCGATCTATGGCTACACCTTC.

V and J are TRBV5-4 and TRBJ2-5; TRBD2 is a possible D gene (6 bases). V lost 5 bases and J lost 5, with 19 bases in between. Germline CDR1 SGHNT, CDR2 YYREEE (reference sequence). The CDR3 contains 15 residues. The CDR3 DNA follows: TGTGCCAGCAGGCCCCAGATCGGAGGGGACGAGACCCAGTACTTC. Protein product: CASRPQIGGDETQYF.

V gene TRBV27 combines with J gene TRBJ2-5; tentative D call: TRBD1 (6 bases). The CDR3 runs 14 residues. Germline V gives CDR1 MNHEY, CDR2 SMNVEV (reference sequence). V was pared by 3 bases and J by 6 bases, with 14 bases between. The CDR3 region has the DNA TGTGCCAGCAGTTTCGGGGACAAGGCCCAGACCCAGTACTTC. This gives the protein CASSFGDKAQTQYF.

The chain combines TRBV5-5 with TRBJ1-2, with D perhaps TRBD1 (6 bases). Germline CDR1 reads SGHKS; CDR2 reads YYEKEE (reference sequence). V shed 3 bases and J shed 1 base, with 10 bases lying between them. CDR3 length: 14 amino acids. CDR3 in DNA: TGTGCCAGCAGCTCCCGACAGGTTAACTATGGCTACACCTTC. Protein: CASSSRQVNYGYTF.

The chain carries TRBV6-1 and TRBJ2-3; no reliable D call. In germline, CDR1 is MNHNS, CDR2 SASEGT. Trimming removed 8 bases at V and 4 bases at J, with 13 bases between. The CDR3 is 13 amino acids. As DNA, the CDR3 is TGTGCCAGCTCACCGGCAGGTGCAGATACGCAGTATTTT. Its protein is CASSPAGADTQYF.

This clone appeared once. The V gene is TRBV4-1, the J gene TRBJ1-2, with 8 bases fitting TRBD1. The CDR3 consists of 18 residues. Germline V lookup: CDR1 MGHRA, CDR2 YSYEKL. Losses at the gene ends were 0 bases for V and 6 bases for J; bases not matched to a gene: 15. The CDR3 DNA follows: TGCGCCAGCAGCCAAGATCCCCTAGGACAGGGCAGGGCGGATGGCTACACCTTC. Amino acids: CASSQDPLGQGRADGYTF.

The V and J genes are TRBV9 and TRBJ2-2; the match to TRBD2 covers 10 bases. V trimming: 0 bases; J trimming: 4 bases; junction bases outside the gene matches: 6. Germline CDR1 is SGDLS and CDR2 is YYNGEE. This CDR3 has 17 residues. This CDR3 reads CASSVGGSGGATGELFF. CDR3 coding DNA: TGTGCCAGCAGCGTAGGAGGGAGCGGGGGGGCCACCGGGGAGCTGTTTTTT. The full variable domain, completed using reference TRBV9 and TRBJ2-2, is DSGVTQTPKHLITATGQRVTLRCSPRSGDLSVYWYQQSLDQGLQFLIQYYNGEERAKGNILERFSAQQFPDLHSELNLSSLELGDSALYFCASSVGGSGGATGELFFGEGSRLTVL.

The V gene is TRBV6-1, the J gene TRBJ2-7; 10 positions agree with TRBD1. CDR1 is MNHNS, CDR2 SASEGT, per germline. After removal of 5 bases from V and 2 bases from J, the junction contained 15 bases not matched to a gene. This CDR3 has 18 residues. The DNA of the CDR3 is TGTGCCAGCAGTCAAGAGACAGGGGGCACATACTTAGCCTACGAGCAGTACTTC. Residues: CASSQETGGTYLAYEQYF.

The CDR3 sequence is CANRSFGQYGYTF. As DNA, the CDR3 is TGTGCCAACCGATCGTTCGGACAGTATGGCTACACCTTC. V is TRBV27 and J is TRBJ1-2; D may be TRBD1 (6 bases). Between the trimmed V and J ends, which lost 10 bases and 5 bases, there was a span of 17 bases. Germline V CDR1 and CDR2: MNHEY, SMNVEV (reference sequence). This CDR3 is 13 amino acids long.

The J gene is TRBJ1-2, the V gene TRBV11-2; 8 nucleotides match TRBD1. The germline CDR1 and CDR2 sequences are SGHAT and FQNNGV. J was trimmed by 7 bases and V by 3 bases; bases with no gene match: 10. CDR3 length: 15 amino acids. The DNA for the CDR3 is TGTGCCAGCAGCTTGATGACAGGGGATTGGGGTGGCTACACCTTC. It translates to CASSLMTGDWGGYTF.

As DNA, the CDR3 is TGTGCCAGCAGTTACTCAGGGACAGGTGGGGAGCCCCAGCATTTT. Encoded protein: CASSYSGTGGEPQHF. V gene TRBV6-6 combines with J gene TRBJ1-5; 8 bases line up with TRBD1. The V segment lost 0 bases and the J segment 8 bases; nucleotides outside the gene matches: 6. From germline, CDR1 is MNHNY and CDR2 SVGAGI (reference sequence). The CDR3 is made up of 15 amino acids.

The genes are TRBV7-2 and TRBJ2-7; TRBD2 matches 14 bases. J lost 6 bases, V lost 5 bases, and 9 bases had no gene match. The CDR3 length is 16 residues. Germline CDR1 reads SGHTA; CDR2 reads FQGNSA. In nucleotides, the CDR3 is TGTGCCAGCAGCCAGGGGGGACTAGCGGGGGCCTTCGAGCAGTACTTC. Its translation is CASSQGGLAGAFEQYF. The whole variable domain, remainder taken from reference TRBV7-2 and TRBJ2-7, is GAGVSQSPSNKVTEKGKDVELRCDPISGHTALYWYRQSLGQGLEFLIYFQGNSAPDKSGLPSDRFSAERTGGSVSTLTIQRTQQEDSAVYLCASSQGGLAGAFEQYFGPGTRLTVT.

The chain recombines TRBV2 with TRBJ2-2; D is undetermined. The CDR3 is made up of 13 amino acids. The germline CDR1 and CDR2 sequences are SNHLY and FYNNEI. The ends were cut back, 6 bases at V and 7 bases at J, with 12 bases in the middle. CDR3 coding DNA: TGTGCCAGCAGCGGCGGCGTGGTCGGGGAGCTGTTTTTT. The encoded protein is CASSGGVVGELFF.

V is TRBV11-2 and J is TRBJ1-6; D is undetermined. The CDR3 has 19 residues. Deletions cut 1 base from V and 0 bases from J, with 16 bases between. Germline assignment: CDR1 SGHAT and CDR2 FQNNGV. The CDR3 loop reads CASSLVIAVSSSYNSPLHF. DNA of the CDR3: TGTGCCAGCAGCTTAGTAATCGCGGTTTCAAGCTCCTATAATTCACCCCTCCACTTT.